Following are 11 T cell receptor beta chains from one sample sequenced in a study of blood T cells in healthy people across ages. With a J-beta primer mix and a sample-barcoded 5' primer, a second PCR ran 7 to 11 cycles. In TCRdb, the 5' RACE reads were re-called with MiXCR into one record per CDR3 protein. The sample has hundreds of thousands of distinct CDR3 sequences, around 28% seen once. Sequencing was done on a sample of blood. These receptors were taken from a woman older than 75 in good health.

This clonotype has a handful of counts. The rearrangement joins TRBV29-1 to TRBJ1-1, with 8 bases matching TRBD1. CDR1 and CDR2 (germline): SQVTM, ANQGSEA. Unmatched junction bases numbered 5, after V lost 6 bases and J lost 2 bases. This CDR3 is built from 13 residues. CDR3: CSVPGTGNTEAFF. In DNA form, the CDR3 reads TGCAGCGTCCCCGGGACAGGCAACACTGAAGCTTTCTTT. The variable domain in full, completed from reference TRBV29-1 and TRBJ1-1, reads SAVISQKPSRDICQRGTSLTIQCQVDSQVTMMFWYRQQPGQSLTLIATANQGSEATYESGFVIDKFPISRPNLTFSTLTVSNMSPEDSSIYLCSVPGTGNTEAFFGQGTRLTVV.

This chain connects TRBV7-2 to TRBJ1-6, with TRBD1 matching over 10 bases. V was pared by 4 bases and J by 9 bases, with 9 bases of the junction left unmatched. From germline, CDR1 is SGHTA and CDR2 FQGNSA. The CDR3 is 16 residues long. The CDR3 here is CTSSSPGQGRGSPLHF. The CDR3 nucleotides read TGTACCAGCAGCTCACCGGGACAGGGGCGAGGTTCACCCCTCCACTTT.

This clonotype was seen a few times. The chain is built from TRBV6-2 or TRBV6-3 and TRBJ1-5, with D possibly matching TRBD1 (6 bases). Germline CDR1 and CDR2: MNHEY and SVGEGT. This CDR3 is built from 16 residues. V was pared by 2 bases and J by 5 bases, with 16 bases between. Written as DNA, the CDR3 is TGTGCCAGCAGTTACGGGTCTCGGGGGGGCTATCAGCCCCAGCATTTT. This encodes CASSYGSRGGYQPQHF.

The chain uses TRBV5-1 and TRBJ2-7; 9 bases are shared with TRBD1. CDR1 and CDR2 (germline): SGHRS, YFSETQ. The CDR3 has 14 residues. V shed 2 bases and J 6 bases; nucleotides not matched to a gene: 6. CDR3: CASSFSGQGSEQYF. The CDR3 nucleotides are TGCGCCAGCAGCTTCTCGGGACAGGGCAGCGAGCAGTACTTC.

The genes are TRBV5-1 and TRBJ2-2, with 10 bases fitting TRBD1. CDR3 size: 16 residues. The ends lost 4 bases at V and 4 bases at J; junction bases unmatched: 7. The germline V gene has CDR1 SGHRS and CDR2 YFSETQ. The CDR3 coding sequence is TGCGCCAGCAGCCCGGGACAGGGGTCCGGCACCGGGGAGCTGTTTTTT. It encodes CASSPGQGSGTGELFF.

This clonotype was counted ten times or more. The chain links TRBV20-1 to TRBJ2-5; maybe TRBD2 (5 bases). Trimming took 5 bases from V and 2 from J, leaving 21 bases between them. The CDR3 is made up of 16 amino acids. Germline-derived CDR1 and CDR2 are DFQATT and SNEGSKA (reference sequence). CDR3 sequence reads: CSAWSRGYRQQETQYF. The CDR3 DNA is TGCAGTGCTTGGAGTCGGGGATATAGACAACAAGAGACCCAGTACTTC.

At least ten counts were recorded for this clonotype. The chain employs TRBV10-3 and TRBJ2-5; weak D call: TRBD1 (6 bases). Trimming left V 5 bases short and J 2 bases short, with 18 bases between. Germline V gene lookup returns CDR1 ENHRY and CDR2 SYGVKD. The CDR3 totals 16 residues. The CDR3 protein is CAISNLFGTSQETQYF. For the CDR3, the DNA is TGTGCCATCAGTAACCTTTTCGGGACAAGTCAAGAGACCCAGTACTTC.

Ten or more counts support this clonotype. The CDR3 protein is CAWSKAKLAPITYEQYF. The CDR3, as DNA: TGTGCCTGGAGTAAGGCGAAACTAGCCCCGATAACCTACGAGCAGTACTTC. This chain links TRBV30 with TRBJ2-7; D possibly corresponds to TRBD2 (6 bases). Germline V gene sequence: CDR1 GTSNPN, CDR2 SVGIG (reference sequence). The CDR3 covers 17 residues. Deletions cut 2 bases from V and 2 bases from J, with 22 bases between.

This clonotype was observed a handful of times. The chain combines TRBV12-3 or TRBV12-4 with TRBJ2-7, with D perhaps matching TRBD1 or TRBD2 (5 bases each). Between the trimmed V and J ends, which lost 2 bases and 0 bases, there was a span of 14 bases. The CDR3 extends over 16 amino acids. Here the CDR3 DNA reads TGTGCCAGCAGTTTAAACCCCTCCGGGACCTCCTACGAGCAGTACTTC. It encodes CASSLNPSGTSYEQYF.

This chain connects TRBV12-3 or TRBV12-4 to TRBJ1-2; perhaps TRBD1 as D (5 bases). The CDR3 is made up of 14 amino acids. With 3 bases removed from V and 8 bases from J, the gap between germline ends came to 16 bases. The CDR3 DNA reads TGTGCCAGCAGTTTGGCGGAGAGGGGACGGGGCTACACCTTC. It specifies CASSLAERGRGYTF.

Notes on this clonotype: This likely comes from a read error, as the CDR3 has no conserved phenylalanine or tryptophan at its end. The chain combines TRBV5-1 with TRBJ2-5; TRBD2 agrees at 11 bases. Judging by the DNA end, TRBJ2-7 fits better; the J call may be wrong. The CDR3 covers 16 residues. CDR1 and CDR2 from the germline V gene are SGHRS and YFSETQ. Written as DNA, the CDR3 is TGCGCCAGCAGCTCACCTAGCGGGGGGTTCTCCTACGAGCAGTACAAC. Amino acids: CASSSPSGGFSYEQYN.